Below are 21 T cell receptor beta chains sequenced from a single sample in a study of technical replicates of blood from a handful of donors. TCRdb's table, derived via immunoSEQ multiplex PCR, lists solely in-frame clones and lacks some. The table has tens of thousands of clones, 97% seen once. The sample comprised T cells isolated from PBMCs. Receptors originate from a human donor in good health.

V and J are TRBV5-1 and TRBJ1-2; D is perhaps TRBD1 (6 bases). This CDR3 is 15 amino acids long. Germline V gene lookup returns CDR1 SGHRS and CDR2 YFSETQ. V lost 0 bases and J 0 bases, leaving 9 bases between the germline ends. CDR3 coding DNA: TGCGCCAGCAGCTTGGGACAGGCCTCTAACTATGGCTACACCTTC. Translated, it gives CASSLGQASNYGYTF.

The rearrangement links TRBV7-3 to TRBJ1-4; 11 nucleotides match TRBD1. Per the germline V gene, CDR1 is SGHTA and CDR2 is FQGTGA. The CDR3 extends over 16 amino acids. V lost 5 bases to trimming and J lost 7 bases; unmatched junction nucleotides: 9. Here the CDR3 reads CASSAHPGQGGEKLFF. In DNA, the CDR3 is TGTGCCAGCAGCGCCCACCCGGGACAGGGGGGTGAAAAACTGTTTTTT.

CDR3 in amino acids: CASSGGGTSSYNEQFF. CDR3 sequence (DNA): TGCGCCAGCAGCGGGGGCGGGACTAGCTCCTACAATGAGCAGTTCTTC. This sequence joins TRBV5-1 and TRBJ2-1, with 8 bases aligning to TRBD2. V was clipped by 4 bases and J by 0 bases; unmatched bases: 6. The CDR3 has 16 amino acids. Germline values: CDR1 SGHRS, CDR2 YFSETQ. The full variable domain, rest sourced from reference TRBV5-1 and TRBJ2-1, is KAGVTQTPRYLIKTRGQQVTLSCSPISGHRSVSWYQQTPGQGLQFLFEYFSETQRNKGNFPGRFSGRQFSNSRSEMNVSTLELGDSALYLCASSGGGTSSYNEQFFGPGTRLTVL.

This chain connects TRBV2 to TRBJ2-2; possibly TRBD1 for D (6 bases). Between the trimmed V and J ends, which lost 1 base and 4 bases, there was a span of 22 bases. CDR1 SNHLY and CDR2 FYNNEI come from the germline V gene. The CDR3 spans 19 residues. The DNA of the CDR3 is TGTGCCAGCAGTGAAGAAGAGAGGGGACACACCTCAGGCACCGGGGAGCTGTTTTTT. Its translation is CASSEEERGHTSGTGELFF.

The V and J genes are TRBV7-6 and TRBJ2-7, with D unclear. The CDR3 runs to 12 residues. The germline V gene has CDR1 SGHVS and CDR2 FNYEAQ. V was trimmed by 4 bases and J by 6 bases, leaving 10 bases between them. The CDR3 DNA follows: TGTGCCAGCAGCTCCCCCCCCAGCGAGCAGTACTTC. Translated: CASSSPPSEQYF.

J is TRBJ1-1 and V is TRBV28, with no clear D. Germline values: CDR1 MDHEN, CDR2 SYDVKM. This CDR3 has 12 amino acids. Trimming cost V 2 bases and J 5 bases, with 6 bases left between them. CDR3 protein: CASSLRVTEAFF. The CDR3 nucleotides read TGTGCCAGCAGTTTACGAGTGACTGAAGCTTTCTTT.

The chain is built from TRBV15 and TRBJ1-4; 9 bases map to TRBD1. Germline lookup yields CDR1 LNHNV and CDR2 YYDKDF (reference sequence). The CDR3 length is 14 residues. J was trimmed by 7 bases and V by 6 bases; bases with no gene match: 6. Here the CDR3 reads CATSTGGEGEKLFF. The DNA of the CDR3 is TGTGCCACCAGTACAGGGGGCGAGGGTGAAAAACTGTTTTTT.

The chain combines TRBV9 with TRBJ2-1; possibly TRBD2 for D (5 bases). Trimming cost V 3 bases and J 8 bases, with 15 bases left between them. The CDR3 sequence is 14 residues long. Germline V CDR1 and CDR2: SGDLS, YYNGEE. CDR3 amino acids: CASSADYFADEQFF. CDR3 coding DNA: TGTGCCAGCAGCGCTGACTACTTTGCCGATGAGCAGTTCTTC. Using reference TRBV9 and TRBJ2-1 for the parts outside the CDR3, the full variable domain is DSGVTQTPKHLITATGQRVTLRCSPRSGDLSVYWYQQSLDQGLQFLIQYYNGEERAKGNILERFSAQQFPDLHSELNLSSLELGDSALYFCASSADYFADEQFFGPGTRLTVL.

This sequence joins TRBV19 and TRBJ1-4; a possible D gene is TRBD1 (5 bases). The germline V gene encodes CDR1 LNHDA and CDR2 SQIVND (reference sequence). V was cut by 6 bases and J by 4 bases, with 18 bases left in between. This CDR3 is 16 amino acids long. The CDR3 spells CASRYTRAQGNEKLFF. DNA of the CDR3: TGTGCCAGTAGATACACCCGGGCGCAGGGTAATGAAAAACTGTTTTTT. Full variable domain (outside the CDR3, taken from reference TRBV19 and TRBJ1-4): DGGITQSPKYLFRKEGQNVTLSCEQNLNHDAMYWYRQDPGQGLRLIYYSQIVNDFQKGDIAEGYSVSREKKESFPLTVTSAQKNPTAFYLCASRYTRAQGNEKLFFGSGTQLSVL.

This chain joins TRBV7-8 and TRBJ2-7, with a weak D call TRBD1 (5 bases). Germline values: CDR1 SGHVS, CDR2 FQNEAQ. Deletions cut 6 bases from V and 5 bases from J, with 14 bases between. The CDR3 length is 13 residues. The CDR3 spells CASRTGAGHEQYF. The CDR3, as DNA: TGTGCCAGCAGAACAGGAGCCGGACACGAGCAGTACTTC.

V usage is TRBV5-6 and J usage is TRBJ2-7; possibly TRBD2 for D (6 bases). Trimming left V 0 bases short and J 1 base short, with 11 bases between. Germline V gives CDR1 SGHDT, CDR2 YYEEEE. This CDR3 is 15 amino acids long. CDR3 amino acids: CASSLGRDGSYEQYF. The CDR3 nucleotides are TGTGCCAGCAGCTTGGGGCGGGATGGATCCTACGAGCAGTACTTC.

The V and J genes are TRBV2 and TRBJ1-2; 7 bases are shared with TRBD1. CDR1 SNHLY and CDR2 FYNNEI come from the germline V gene. The length of the CDR3 is 11 residues. V gave up 7 bases and J gave up 8 bases; unmatched junction bases: 4. CDR3 region: CASNRGYGYTF. In nucleotides, the CDR3 is TGTGCCAGCAACAGGGGATACGGCTACACCTTC.

This sequence joins TRBV7-9 and TRBJ1-2, with unresolved D. Germline CDR1 SEHNR, CDR2 FQNEAQ (reference sequence). The CDR3 is 14 amino acids. V lost 0 bases and J lost 4, with 9 bases in between. The CDR3 is CASSLATLLYGYTF. The CDR3 bases are TGTGCCAGCAGCTTAGCCACTTTACTCTATGGCTACACCTTC.

V gene TRBV28 combines with J gene TRBJ1-2; D not certain. The CDR3 consists of 14 residues. The V gene's germline CDR1 is MDHEN and CDR2 SYDVKM. Trimming shortened V by 10 bases and J by 0 bases, and 15 bases separated the two germline ends. The CDR3 DNA reads TGTGCCATGCCCGGACTCCGAGCTAACTATGGCTACACCTTC. This codes for CAMPGLRANYGYTF.

The chain links TRBV9 to TRBJ2-1; D may be TRBD1 (5 bases). Trimming took off 3 bases at V and 16 bases at J, with 20 bases between the two ends. This CDR3 spans 13 amino acids. CDR1 is SGDLS and CDR2 is YYNGEE in the germline V gene. As DNA, the CDR3 is TGTGCCAGCAGCGCCCGACTGACGGAGACAGCATTCTTC. Translated, it gives CASSARLTETAFF. Full variable domain (missing parts from reference TRBV9 and TRBJ2-1): DSGVTQTPKHLITATGQRVTLRCSPRSGDLSVYWYQQSLDQGLQFLIQYYNGEERAKGNILERFSAQQFPDLHSELNLSSLELGDSALYFCASSARLTETAFFGPGTRLTVL.

This chain links TRBV20-1 with TRBJ1-2; tentatively, D is TRBD1 (5 bases). The V and J ends lost 4 bases and 8 bases respectively, with 11 bases between them. Germline V gene lookup returns CDR1 DFQATT and CDR2 SNEGSKA (reference sequence). CDR3 length equals 11 residues. CDR3 protein: CSATNGGGYTF. The CDR3 nucleotides are TGCAGTGCTACTAACGGGGGAGGCTACACCTTC.

The chain employs TRBV6-5 and TRBJ1-2; D may be TRBD1 (6 bases). Germline assignment: CDR1 MNHEY and CDR2 SVGAGI. The CDR3 loop spans 15 amino acids. The ends were cut back, 6 bases at V and 8 bases at J, with 22 bases in the middle. This chain's CDR3 is CASRETSTGSLGYTF. The CDR3 DNA follows: TGTGCCAGCAGAGAGACCTCTACAGGGTCCCTCGGCTACACCTTC.

In its sample, this clone was seen once. This chain links TRBV25-1 with TRBJ1-1; 7 positions match TRBD1. The ends lost 3 bases at V and 1 base at J; junction bases unmatched: 2. This CDR3 has 14 amino acids. From germline, CDR1 is MGHDK and CDR2 SYGVNS. CDR3 coding DNA: TGTGCCAGCAGTGACCGGACAGGGAACACTGAAGCTTTCTTT. It yields the protein CASSDRTGNTEAFF.

This clone was recorded only once. The chain is built from TRBV4-1 and TRBJ2-7, with 11 bases fitting TRBD1. Trimming at V came to 3 bases and at J to 4 bases, leaving 5 bases not matched to a gene. The CDR3 extends over 15 amino acids. Germline V gives CDR1 MGHRA, CDR2 YSYEKL. CDR3 region: CASSHPGQGAYEQYF. CDR3 sequence (DNA): TGCGCCAGCAGCCACCCTGGACAGGGGGCTTACGAGCAGTACTTC.

The V and J genes are TRBV5-1 and TRBJ2-1; the match to TRBD2 covers 8 bases. In germline, CDR1 is SGHRS, CDR2 YFSETQ. The CDR3 consists of 15 residues. The J segment lost 1 base and the V segment lost 1 base, leaving 1 base of the junction unmatched. CDR3 in amino acids: CASSLTSGSYNEQFF. CDR3 DNA sequence: TGCGCCAGCAGCTTGACTAGCGGATCCTACAATGAGCAGTTCTTC.

This chain connects TRBV28 to TRBJ2-7; maybe TRBD2 (6 bases). The CDR3 is 14 residues long. Germline V gene lookup returns CDR1 MDHEN and CDR2 SYDVKM. V shed 5 bases and J shed 2 bases, with 13 bases lying between them. CDR3 amino acids: CASSLPGLPYEQYF. The CDR3 DNA follows: TGTGCCAGCAGTCTTCCGGGACTGCCCTACGAGCAGTACTTC.